The 8 T cell receptor beta chains in this list originate from one sample, sequenced in a study of control samples from healthy donors and cancer patients. Repertoires were generated with immunoSEQ multiplex PCR, while TCRdb's copy carries only in-frame clones and drops some. This sample yields roughly 86,000 clones, of which 91% are seen a single time; approximately 14% belongs to the top ten. The sample was blood. These TCRs come from a man younger than 40 in good health.

The chain uses TRBV4-1 and TRBJ2-5; D may be TRBD1 or TRBD2 (6 bases each). The ends were cut back, 1 base at V and 3 bases at J, with 12 bases in the middle. The CDR3 has 15 amino acids. Germline loops: CDR1 MGHRA, CDR2 YSYEKL. The CDR3 bases are TGCGCCAGCAGCCAAGTAGGAGGGGGAGAAGAGACCCAGTACTTC. Translated, it gives CASSQVGGGEETQYF.

The table lists this clone with a count of one. The rearrangement links TRBV6-5 to TRBJ1-1; perhaps TRBD1 as D (6 bases). Germline values: CDR1 MNHEY, CDR2 SVGAGI. V dropped 7 bases and J dropped 1 base, with 10 bases sitting between them. The CDR3 totals 13 residues. Here the CDR3 reads CASKEGGNTEAFF. The CDR3 DNA sequence: TGTGCCAGCAAGGAAGGGGGGAACACTGAAGCTTTCTTT.

This chain uses TRBV27 with TRBJ2-5, with D possibly matching TRBD1 (6 bases). V lost 4 bases, J lost 5 bases, and 11 bases lay in between. This CDR3 has 13 amino acids. Germline V gene data show CDR1 as MNHEY and CDR2 as SMNVEV (reference sequence). The CDR3 is CASSSRRGETQYF. The CDR3 region has the DNA TGTGCCAGCAGTTCACGAAGGGGGGAGACCCAGTACTTC.

The CDR3 loop reads CASTGWSGNTIYF. The CDR3 DNA follows: TGTGCCAGTACGGGTTGGTCTGGAAACACCATATATTTT. The V call is TRBV11-2, the J call TRBJ1-3; no reliable D call. Germline loops: CDR1 SGHAT, CDR2 FQNNGV. The CDR3 is 13 amino acids. V was cut by 9 bases and J by 1 base, with 10 bases left in between.

The gene calls are TRBV5-1 and TRBJ1-1; D unresolved. Per germline, CDR1 SGHRS and CDR2 YFSETQ. The V end was cut by 0 bases, the J end by 0 bases, with 3 bases between. This CDR3 has 13 residues. The CDR3 DNA reads as TGCGCCAGCAGCTTGGCCCTGAACACTGAAGCTTTCTTT. This translates into CASSLALNTEAFF.

The chain recombines TRBV19 with TRBJ1-1; the D gene is possibly TRBD1 (6 bases). Germline CDR1 reads LNHDA; CDR2 reads SQIVND (reference sequence). There are 13 residues in the CDR3. Between the trimmed V and J ends, which lost 4 bases and 5 bases, there was a span of 11 bases. CDR3 in amino acids: CASSTTGLTEAFF. The CDR3 DNA is TGTGCCAGTAGTACAACAGGGTTGACTGAAGCTTTCTTT.

The genes are TRBV19 and TRBJ1-5; D call uncertain. The CDR3 sequence is 9 residues long. Germline loops: CDR1 LNHDA, CDR2 SQIVND (reference sequence). V was pared by 11 bases and J by 4 bases, with 3 bases between. The CDR3 sequence is CALNQPQHF. The CDR3 nucleotides are TGTGCCTTAAATCAGCCCCAGCATTTT.

This rearrangement joins TRBV6-4 to TRBJ1-1; possibly TRBD1 for D (5 bases). The CDR3 is made up of 14 amino acids. V was pared by 6 bases and J by 4 bases, with 15 bases between. The germline CDR1 and CDR2 sequences are MRHNA and SNTAGT. CDR3 sequence reads: CASRVEGASTEAFF. CDR3 in DNA: TGTGCCAGCAGGGTGGAAGGGGCGTCCACTGAAGCTTTCTTT.